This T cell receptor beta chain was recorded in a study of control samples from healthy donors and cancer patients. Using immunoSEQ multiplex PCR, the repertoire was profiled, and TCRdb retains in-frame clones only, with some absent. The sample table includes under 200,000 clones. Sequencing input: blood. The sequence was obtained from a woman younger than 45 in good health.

In DNA, the CDR3 is TGTGCCATCAACAACGCAGGGGACGGTGAAAAACTGTTTTTT. Translated: CAINNAGDGEKLFF. This chain links TRBV10-3 with TRBJ1-4, with D perhaps matching TRBD1 (6 bases). CDR3 length equals 14 residues. Trimming took 7 bases from V and 7 from J, leaving 16 bases between them. Per germline, CDR1 ENHRY and CDR2 SYGVKD.